These 13 T cell receptor beta chains were sequenced from one sample in a study of control samples from healthy donors and cancer patients (TCRdb year 2020). The method was the immunoSEQ multiplex PCR assay. What TCRdb holds here is the immuneACCESS table cut down to in-frame rearrangements. Part of the clones is not present; checked against another copy, under half of the missing clones reflect an unresolved V gene, and the others are unexplained. In this sample the table shows about 230,000 clones, 82% of which occur a single time. About 14% of the sample is in the top ten clones. The sequencing input was PBMCs. The source of these receptors is a woman between 55 and 75 years old with lung cancer.

Here the CDR3 reads CASSSVLNTGELFF. CDR3 nucleotides: TGCGCCAGCAGCTCCGTTCTGAACACCGGGGAGCTGTTTTTT. V is TRBV5-1 and J is TRBJ2-2, with D hard to call. Germline V lookup: CDR1 SGHRS, CDR2 YFSETQ. The V end was cut by 3 bases, the J end by 1 base, with 7 bases between. The CDR3 runs to 14 residues.

The rearrangement links TRBV9 to TRBJ2-1, with TRBD1 identical over 10 bases. Germline-derived CDR1 and CDR2 are SGDLS and YYNGEE. V lost 3 bases and J lost 9; bases outside the gene matches: 12. The CDR3 loop spans 16 amino acids. For the CDR3, the DNA is TGTGCCAGCAGCGCCAGCGGACAGGGGGGGTGGAGTGAGCAGTTCTTC. This sequence encodes CASSASGQGGWSEQFF.

The CDR3 coding sequence is TGTGCCAGCAGCTTGTTCGACAGTAGCAATCAGCCCCAGCATTTT. It translates to CASSLFDSSNQPQHF. The genes are TRBV5-5 and TRBJ1-5, with D possibly being TRBD1 (5 bases). Trimming pared 1 base from V and 0 bases from J, leaving 8 bases between. CDR3 length: 15 amino acids. Germline CDR1 is SGHKS and CDR2 is YYEKEE (reference sequence).

This sequence joins TRBV6-5 and TRBJ2-5; D is perhaps TRBD1 or TRBD2 (5 bases each). CDR1 and CDR2 from the germline V gene are MNHEY and SVGAGI. The CDR3 totals 14 residues. The V and J ends lost 6 bases and 2 bases respectively, with 13 bases between them. The CDR3 DNA reads as TGTGCCAGCAGGAGATCAGGGAGTCAAGAGACCCAGTACTTC. Protein: CASRRSGSQETQYF.

The rearrangement links TRBV5-6 to TRBJ1-1; D ambiguous. The CDR3 contains 16 residues. V was clipped by 3 bases and J by 1 base, with 16 bases between them. The germline gives CDR1 SGHDT, CDR2 YYEEEE. CDR3 DNA sequence: TGTGCCAGCAGCTCCAAGGCTCGTCAATCGAACACTGAAGCTTTCTTT. It yields the protein CASSSKARQSNTEAFF.

The V gene is TRBV2, the J gene TRBJ2-4; 10 nucleotides agree with TRBD1. This CDR3 has 14 residues. Per germline, CDR1 SNHLY and CDR2 FYNNEI. V lost 10 bases, J lost 4 bases, and 7 bases stayed unmatched. CDR3 nucleotide sequence: TGTGCCACCGAGCGGGGACAGGGGAAAAACATTCAGTACTTC. It translates to CATERGQGKNIQYF.

The V gene is TRBV12-2, the J gene TRBJ2-5; the D segment call TRBD2 is taken from the table without a DNA check. TRBV12-2 is a pseudogene. CDR3 length: 17 amino acids. DNA for the CDR3: TGTGCAAGTCGCTTAGCGCTTAGCGGGAGTTGCGGAGAGACCCAGTACTTC. Residues: CASRLALSGSCGETQYF.

The rearrangement joins TRBV12-3 or TRBV12-4 to TRBJ2-5; D gene uncertain. CDR3 length equals 13 residues. V gave up 6 bases and J gave up 5 bases, with 13 bases separating them. CDR3 DNA sequence: TGTGCCAGCAGCCTTGGAGCCCGGGAGACCCAGTACTTC. This translates into CASSLGARETQYF.

The rearrangement joins TRBV7-8 to TRBJ2-1, with 8 bases identical to TRBD2. Germline CDR1 is SGHVS and CDR2 is FQNEAQ. V was pared by 5 bases and J by 13 bases, with 4 bases of the junction left unmatched. The CDR3 spans 11 residues. For the CDR3, the DNA is TGTGCCAGCAGCACAGGACTAGCCCAGTTCTTC. Amino acid sequence: CASSTGLAQFF.

The table lists this clone with a count of one. This chain uses TRBV30 with TRBJ2-7, with 7 bases aligning to TRBD2. The CDR3 extends over 15 amino acids. Germline CDR1 is GTSNPN and CDR2 is SVGIG (reference sequence). J was trimmed by 5 bases and V by 0 bases; bases with no gene match: 10. The CDR3: CAWSVWGRDYNEQYF. In nucleotides, the CDR3 is TGTGCCTGGAGTGTATGGGGGAGGGACTACAACGAGCAGTACTTC.

The chain links TRBV10-3 to TRBJ2-1; no firm D call. V was shortened by 2 bases and J by 4 bases, with 15 bases between the two germline ends. The CDR3 runs 16 residues. Germline loops: CDR1 ENHRY, CDR2 SYGVKD. CDR3 nucleotides: TGTGCCATCAGTGAGAGTGGGCCCCAAGCGTACAATGAGCAGTTCTTC. Its translation: CAISESGPQAYNEQFF.

The rearrangement links TRBV24-1 to TRBJ1-5; 9 bases agree with TRBD1. The V segment lost 3 bases and the J segment 3 bases; nucleotides outside the gene matches: 5. The CDR3 has 16 residues. CDR1 and CDR2 from the germline V gene are KGHDR and SFDVKD. The CDR3 bases are TGTGCCACCAGTGATGCAACAGGGGGCATCAATCAGCCCCAGCATTTT. This translates into CATSDATGGINQPQHF.

Ten or more counts support this clone. The chain joins TRBV7-8 to TRBJ1-6; D is ambiguous. This CDR3 spans 14 amino acids. CDR1 is SGHVS and CDR2 is FQNEAQ in the germline V gene. V was pared by 1 base and J by 6 bases, with 7 bases between. CDR3 in amino acids: CASSLGSINSPLHF. CDR3 DNA: TGTGCCAGCAGCTTAGGCAGCATTAATTCACCCCTCCACTTT.